The present entry profiles one T cell receptor beta chain with its context. Repertoires were generated with immunoSEQ multiplex PCR, while TCRdb's copy carries only in-frame clones and drops some. The sample contains 150,000 or so clones, roughly 80% of which appear only once. This record comes from a study of radiation and T cells in renal cell carcinoma. Study as a whole: Nephrectomy followed 15 Gy stereotactic body radiation by 4 weeks.

Time point noted: baseline pretreatment blood. Described treatment: 15 Gy SBRT to primary tumor, nephrectomy 4 weeks later. The receptor was isolated from a woman aged 50 to 60 with renal cell carcinoma. This specimen consisted of blood, obtained from a patient whose treatment included radiotherapy and nephrectomy.

CDR3 protein: CSVEVLGRSLGGYTF. The CDR3 DNA reads as TGCAGCGTTGAAGTGCTCGGCAGGAGCCTCGGGGGCTACACCTTC. V gene TRBV29-1 combines with J gene TRBJ1-2; D ambiguous. This CDR3 has 15 residues. V lost 1 base to trimming and J lost 8 bases, with 20 bases between them. CDR1 is SQVTM, CDR2 ANQGSEA, per germline. Full variable domain (missing parts from reference TRBV29-1 and TRBJ1-2): SAVISQKPSRDICQRGTSLTIQCQVDSQVTMMFWYRQQPGQSLTLIATANQGSEATYESGFVIDKFPISRPNLTFSTLTVSNMSPEDSSIYLCSVEVLGRSLGGYTFGSGTRLTVV.